Below, 27 T cell receptor beta chains from the same sample are listed, as sequenced in a study of T-cell reconstitution after alpha-beta-depleted transplantation in children. It was with unique molecular identifiers that the TCRbeta library was prepared. TCRdb processed the PCR reads anew with MiXCR; each CDR3 protein has one entry. The data contain around 270,000 distinct CDR3 sequences, roughly 9.1% of them singletons. Source: PBMCs, taken before TCRalphabeta/CD19-depleted stem cell transplant. The receptors stem from a boy under two years old with acute myeloid leukemia, due to receive a stem cell transplant.

In its sample, this clonotype was seen a few times. This rearrangement joins TRBV5-5 to TRBJ2-5, with D perhaps matching TRBD2 (5 bases). CDR1 SGHKS and CDR2 YYEKEE come from the germline V gene (reference sequence). The CDR3 is 15 amino acids. Trimming pared 3 bases from V and 2 bases from J, leaving 14 bases between. The CDR3 sequence is CASSSRTGFQETQYF. The CDR3 DNA reads as TGTGCCAGCAGCTCCAGGACGGGATTTCAAGAGACCCAGTACTTC.

This clonotype was observed many times. Written as DNA, the CDR3 is TGCGCCAGCAGCTTGCCCTTGCTCCGGACTAGCGGGAGGTCAGATACGCAGTATTTT. This translates into CASSLPLLRTSGRSDTQYF. The chain couples TRBV5-1 to TRBJ2-3, with 14 nucleotides matching TRBD2. Germline-derived CDR1 and CDR2 are SGHRS and YFSETQ. The trim removed 1 base at V and 4 bases at J, leaving 11 bases unmatched. The CDR3 runs to 19 residues. Full variable domain (remainder filled in from reference TRBV5-1 and TRBJ2-3): KAGVTQTPRYLIKTRGQQVTLSCSPISGHRSVSWYQQTPGQGLQFLFEYFSETQRNKGNFPGRFSGRQFSNSRSEMNVSTLELGDSALYLCASSLPLLRTSGRSDTQYFGPGTRLTVL.

About this clonotype itself: This may stem from a read error, because a much larger clone lies one nucleotide away. V gene TRBV4-1 combines with J gene TRBJ2-1, with D perhaps TRBD1 (5 bases). Germline V gene sequence: CDR1 MGHRA, CDR2 YSYEKL. This CDR3 has 15 residues. CDR3 protein: CASSQESRATNEQLF. The CDR3, as DNA: TGCGCCAGCAGCCAAGAGTCCAGGGCTACAAATGAGCAGCTCTTC.

This clonotype showed up many times. The chain uses TRBV28 and TRBJ2-3, with 9 bases matching TRBD2. V shed 3 bases, J shed 1 base, and the junction held 11 bases outside the gene matches. CDR1 is MDHEN, CDR2 SYDVKM, per germline. The CDR3 has 18 residues. The CDR3 region has the DNA TGTGCCAGCAGTTTCCCTAGTAGCGGGGGCCTACGCACAGATACGCAGTATTTT. Protein: CASSFPSSGGLRTDTQYF.

In its sample, this clonotype was seen many times. The chain uses TRBV10-3 and TRBJ2-3; D is uncertain. This CDR3 has 14 amino acids. Trimming removed 6 bases from V and 1 base from J, with 11 bases in between. Germline loops: CDR1 ENHRY, CDR2 SYGVKD. DNA of the CDR3: TGTGCCATCAGCCCCCCTTCAGGCACAGATACGCAGTATTTT. It encodes CAISPPSGTDTQYF.

This clonotype was seen a handful of times. The chain carries TRBV4-1 and TRBJ2-2, with D perhaps matching TRBD1 (6 bases). CDR1 is MGHRA, CDR2 YSYEKL, per germline. The CDR3 runs 15 residues. V was shortened by 6 bases and J by 0 bases, with 11 bases between the two germline ends. CDR3 DNA sequence: TGCGCCAGCAGTCGACAGGCCGCGAACACCGGGGAGCTGTTTTTT. This sequence encodes CASSRQAANTGELFF.

This clonotype was seen at least ten times. The junction departs from germline at one end; a sequencing error may be responsible. The chain employs TRBV7-7 and TRBJ1-5, with 10 bases lining up with TRBD1. This CDR3 contains 18 residues. Germline values: CDR1 SSHAT, CDR2 FNYEAQ (reference sequence). The DNA for the CDR3 is TGTGCTAGCACCTTGGATTCAAGGGACAGGGGAGGTGAAAGGCCCCAGCATTTT. Amino acids: CASTLDSRDRGGERPQHF.

This clonotype was observed many times. CDR3 DNA: TGTGCCAGCAGTTCCACCTCTAGCGGGAGCTATCAAGAGACCCAGTACTTC. Encoded protein: CASSSTSSGSYQETQYF. The rearrangement uses TRBV27 and TRBJ2-5; 10 nucleotides match TRBD2. Germline V gene lookup returns CDR1 MNHEY and CDR2 SMNVEV (reference sequence). CDR3 size: 17 residues. The J segment lost 2 bases and the V segment lost 4 bases, leaving 10 bases of the junction unmatched.

On this clonotype itself: A read error is possible here, since a much larger clone lies one base away. This chain links TRBV4-2 with TRBJ2-1; D is ambiguous. The CDR3 length is 13 residues. Germline V CDR1 and CDR2: LGHNA, YNFKEQ. The CDR3 loop is CASSPLPGNEHFF. In nucleotides, the CDR3 is TGTGCCAGCAGCCCGCTTCCGGGCAATGAGCATTTCTTC.

The gene calls are TRBV4-1 and TRBJ2-2, with D unresolved. Germline loops: CDR1 MGHRA, CDR2 YSYEKL. Deletions cut 5 bases from V and 4 bases from J, with 8 bases between. The CDR3 covers 13 residues. CDR3 sequence reads: CASSEATTGELFF. CDR3 nucleotides: TGCGCCAGCAGCGAGGCTACCACCGGGGAGCTGTTTTTT.

This clonotype was observed many times. V and J are TRBV6-2 or TRBV6-3 and TRBJ2-2; 11 bases align to TRBD2. J lost 6 bases, V lost 2 bases, and 8 bases had no gene match. The length of the CDR3 is 17 residues. Per germline, CDR1 MNHEY and CDR2 SVGEGT. The CDR3 DNA reads TGTGCCAGCAGTTACCCCACTAGCGGGAGTTATTCCGGGGAGCTGTTTTTT. The encoded protein is CASSYPTSGSYSGELFF.

The chain combines TRBV28 with TRBJ2-1; 7 bases are shared with TRBD2. Germline lookup yields CDR1 MDHEN and CDR2 SYDVKM. V trimming: 10 bases; J trimming: 3 bases; junction bases outside the gene matches: 12. The CDR3 has 15 amino acids. CDR3 nucleotide sequence: TGTGCCATGGGCCCGGGACTACTCTGCTACAATGAGCAGTTCTTC. Translation gives CAMGPGLLCYNEQFF. The entire variable domain, with the rest obtained from reference TRBV28 and TRBJ2-1, is as follows: DVKVTQSSRYLVKRTGEKVFLECVQDMDHENMFWYRQDPGLGLRLIYFSYDVKMKEKGDIPEGYSVSREKKERFSLILESASTNQTSMYLCAMGPGLLCYNEQFFGPGTRLTVL.

This chain connects TRBV20-1 to TRBJ2-7; 7 positions match TRBD1. There are 14 residues in the CDR3. V dropped 6 bases and J dropped 2; count of bases not matched to a gene: 10. Germline CDR1 DFQATT, CDR2 SNEGSKA (reference sequence). The CDR3 sequence is CSADVHGTAYEQYF. CDR3 coding DNA: TGCAGTGCCGACGTCCACGGGACAGCCTACGAGCAGTACTTC.

This clonotype has only a few counts. The chain links TRBV28 to TRBJ2-6; D gene ambiguous. This CDR3 has 16 amino acids. Germline V lookup: CDR1 MDHEN, CDR2 SYDVKM. V gave up 5 bases and J gave up 4 bases, with 15 bases separating them. The CDR3 reads CASSPAVFSGANVLTF. As DNA, the CDR3 is TGTGCCAGCAGTCCCGCGGTTTTTTCAGGGGCCAACGTCCTGACTTTC.

The chain links TRBV7-9 to TRBJ2-4, with D unclear. Germline CDR1 is SEHNR and CDR2 is FQNEAQ (reference sequence). The CDR3 is made up of 15 amino acids. V was clipped by 0 bases and J by 8 bases, with 14 bases between them. DNA of the CDR3: TGTGCCAGCAGCTTAGCAGTCAGGAGTGGGGACATTCAGTACTTC. It is translated as CASSLAVRSGDIQYF.

This clonotype was observed at least ten times. The V gene is TRBV4-2, the J gene TRBJ2-7; TRBD2 matches at 13 bases. After removal of 5 bases from V and 0 bases from J, the junction contained 13 bases not matched to a gene. This CDR3 contains 19 residues. Germline CDR1 is LGHNA and CDR2 is YNFKEQ. The CDR3 is CASSTRLAGGPWSSYEQYF. The CDR3 DNA follows: TGTGCCAGCAGCACGCGACTAGCGGGAGGTCCTTGGAGCTCCTACGAGCAGTACTTC.

This clonotype was found a few times. The chain has TRBV28 and TRBJ2-6; TRBD1 matches 11 bases. The V gene end was trimmed by 5 bases and the J gene end by 4 bases; junction bases not matched to a gene: 4. CDR3 length: 16 residues. Germline loops: CDR1 MDHEN, CDR2 SYDVKM. CDR3 in DNA: TGTGCCAGCAGTGGGGGACAGGGGGGAGGGGCCAACGTCCTGACTTTC. Protein: CASSGGQGGGANVLTF.

This clonotype was detected ten times or more. The chain links TRBV27 to TRBJ1-6, with D possibly matching TRBD1 (6 bases). The V end lost 5 bases, the J end lost 7 bases, and 15 bases lay between the germline ends. The germline CDR1 and CDR2 sequences are MNHEY and SMNVEV (reference sequence). The CDR3 has 15 amino acids. CDR3 residues: CASSPYREENSPLHF. The CDR3 nucleotides are TGTGCCAGCAGTCCTTACAGGGAGGAGAATTCACCCCTCCACTTT.

This clonotype appeared many times. This chain joins TRBV21-1 and TRBJ2-7. TRBV21-1 is a listed pseudogene. There are 14 residues in the CDR3. The CDR3 DNA follows: TGTGCCAGCAGCAAGACGATACACGGACGCGAGCAGTACTTC. Protein sequence: CASSKTIHGREQYF.

This clonotype occurred many times. The chain uses TRBV5-1 and TRBJ2-5; D is ambiguous. Trimming cost V 0 bases and J 5 bases, with 11 bases left between them. This CDR3 is built from 14 residues. Germline CDR1 is SGHRS and CDR2 is YFSETQ. The CDR3 DNA reads TGCGCCAGCAGCTTGGAAGCCCTCATGGAGACCCAGTACTTC. This encodes CASSLEALMETQYF. Combining the CDR3 with reference TRBV5-1 and TRBJ2-5 gives the whole variable domain KAGVTQTPRYLIKTRGQQVTLSCSPISGHRSVSWYQQTPGQGLQFLFEYFSETQRNKGNFPGRFSGRQFSNSRSEMNVSTLELGDSALYLCASSLEALMETQYFGPGTRLLVL.

The table lists this clonotype with many counts. The chain carries TRBV5-1 and TRBJ1-1; D call uncertain. Germline V gene sequence: CDR1 SGHRS, CDR2 YFSETQ. The CDR3 length is 15 residues. V was pared by 0 bases and J by 4 bases, with 13 bases between. The CDR3 loop reads CASSLVTVSGTEAFF. The CDR3 DNA reads TGCGCCAGCAGCTTGGTGACGGTTTCGGGCACTGAAGCTTTCTTT.

This clonotype was recorded many times. The rearrangement uses TRBV20-1 and TRBJ2-3; D possibly corresponds to TRBD2 (6 bases). The CDR3 contains 13 residues. The V end was cut by 7 bases, the J end by 2 bases, with 13 bases between. Germline-derived CDR1 and CDR2 are DFQATT and SNEGSKA (reference sequence). CDR3 loop: CSEWSGYTDTQYF. The CDR3 bases are TGCAGTGAATGGAGCGGGTACACAGATACGCAGTATTTT.

The chain combines TRBV5-8 with TRBJ2-5, with 7 positions matching TRBD2. V was pared by 1 base and J by 1 base, with 7 bases of the junction left unmatched. CDR1 SGHTS and CDR2 YDEGEE come from the germline V gene. The CDR3 is 16 amino acids. Here the CDR3 DNA reads TGTGCCAGCAGCTTGCACCGGGGACTATCCCAAGAGACCCAGTACTTC. This gives the protein CASSLHRGLSQETQYF. The whole variable domain, remainder taken from reference TRBV5-8 and TRBJ2-5, is EAGVTQSPTHLIKTRGQQATLRCSPISGHTSVYWYQQALGLGLQFLLWYDEGEERNRGNFPPRFSGRQFPNYSSELNVNALELEDSALYLCASSLHRGLSQETQYFGPGTRLLVL.

This clonotype has at least ten counts. This rearrangement joins TRBV5-8 to TRBJ2-7, with D maybe TRBD2 (6 bases). Germline V gene sequence: CDR1 SGHTS, CDR2 YDEGEE. The CDR3 is 15 amino acids. Trimming left V 4 bases short and J 3 bases short, with 17 bases between. CDR3 amino acids: CASSKQEGLRYEQYF. The CDR3 DNA reads TGTGCCAGCAGCAAACAGGAGGGACTCCGCTACGAGCAGTACTTC.

The chain combines TRBV12-3 or TRBV12-4 with TRBJ1-4, with D unclear. CDR3 length: 14 residues. V dropped 6 bases and J dropped 7 bases, with 15 bases sitting between them. DNA of the CDR3: TGTGCCAGCAGAAATAGGACGGGATTTGAAAAACTGTTTTTT. This translates into CASRNRTGFEKLFF.

This clonotype was seen a handful of times. This chain connects TRBV6-1 to TRBJ1-4, with 8 bases fitting TRBD1. CDR1 is MNHNS and CDR2 is SASEGT in the germline V gene. V lost 6 bases, J lost 6 bases, and 6 bases stayed unmatched. The CDR3 loop spans 14 amino acids. This CDR3 is CASSRQGKHEKLFF. As DNA, the CDR3 is TGTGCCAGCAGCCGACAGGGGAAGCATGAAAAACTGTTTTTT.

This clonotype was seen ten or more times. V is TRBV28 and J is TRBJ2-7; 7 bases are shared with TRBD2. CDR1 MDHEN and CDR2 SYDVKM come from the germline V gene. J was trimmed by 1 base and V by 0 bases; bases with no gene match: 0. This CDR3 is built from 14 residues. The CDR3, as DNA: TGTGCCAGCAGTTTATGGCGGGAGTCCTACGAGCAGTACTTC. Translated, it gives CASSLWRESYEQYF.